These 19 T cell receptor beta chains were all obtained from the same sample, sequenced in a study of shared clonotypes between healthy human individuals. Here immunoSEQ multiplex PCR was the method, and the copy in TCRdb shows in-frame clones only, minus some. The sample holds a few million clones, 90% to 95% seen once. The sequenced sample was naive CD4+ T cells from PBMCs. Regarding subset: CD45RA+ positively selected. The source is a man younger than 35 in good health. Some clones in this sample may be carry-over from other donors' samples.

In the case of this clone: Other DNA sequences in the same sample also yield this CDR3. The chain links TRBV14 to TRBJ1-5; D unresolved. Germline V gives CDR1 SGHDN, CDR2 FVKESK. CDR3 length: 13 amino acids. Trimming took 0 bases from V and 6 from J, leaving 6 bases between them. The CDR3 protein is CASSQDLGQPQHF. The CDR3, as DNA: TGTGCCAGCAGCCAAGACTTAGGTCAGCCCCAGCATTTT.

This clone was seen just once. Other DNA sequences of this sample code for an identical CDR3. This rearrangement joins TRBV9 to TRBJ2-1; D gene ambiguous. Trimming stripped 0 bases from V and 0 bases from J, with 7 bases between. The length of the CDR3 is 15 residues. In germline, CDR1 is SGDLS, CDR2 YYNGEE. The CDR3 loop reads CASSVELSSYNEQFF. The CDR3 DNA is TGTGCCAGCAGCGTAGAATTAAGCTCCTACAATGAGCAGTTCTTC.

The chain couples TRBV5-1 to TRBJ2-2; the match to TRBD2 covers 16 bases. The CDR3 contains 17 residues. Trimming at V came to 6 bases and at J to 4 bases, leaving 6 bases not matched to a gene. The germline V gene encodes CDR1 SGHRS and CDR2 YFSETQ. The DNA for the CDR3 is TGCGCCAGCAAGGGACTAGCGGGAGGGCCGGGCACCGGGGAGCTGTTTTTT. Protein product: CASKGLAGGPGTGELFF.

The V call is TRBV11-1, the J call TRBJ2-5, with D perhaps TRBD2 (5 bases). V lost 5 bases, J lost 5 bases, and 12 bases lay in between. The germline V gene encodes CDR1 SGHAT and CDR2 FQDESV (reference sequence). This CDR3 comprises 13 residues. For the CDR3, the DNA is TGTGCCAGCAGCCAAATTCCGGGGGAGACCCAGTACTTC. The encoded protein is CASSQIPGETQYF.

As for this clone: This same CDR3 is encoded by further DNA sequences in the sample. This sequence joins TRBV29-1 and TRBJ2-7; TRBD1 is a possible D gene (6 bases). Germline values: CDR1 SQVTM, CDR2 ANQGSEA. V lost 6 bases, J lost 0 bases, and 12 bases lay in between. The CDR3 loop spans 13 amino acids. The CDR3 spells CSVLQGLSYEQYF. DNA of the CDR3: TGCAGCGTACTCCAGGGGCTCTCCTACGAGCAGTACTTC.

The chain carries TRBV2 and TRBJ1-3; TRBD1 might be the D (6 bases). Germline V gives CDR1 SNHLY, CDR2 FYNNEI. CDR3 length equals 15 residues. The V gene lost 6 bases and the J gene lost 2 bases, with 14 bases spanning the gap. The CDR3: CASRDRKSPGNTIYF. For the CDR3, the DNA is TGTGCCAGCAGAGACAGGAAAAGCCCTGGAAACACCATATATTTT.

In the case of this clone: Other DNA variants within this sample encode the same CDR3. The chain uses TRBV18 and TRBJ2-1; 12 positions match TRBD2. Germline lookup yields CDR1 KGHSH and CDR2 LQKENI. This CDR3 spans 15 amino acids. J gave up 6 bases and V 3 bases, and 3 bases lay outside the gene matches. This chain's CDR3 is CASSPGLAGSNEQFF. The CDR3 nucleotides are TGTGCCAGCTCACCGGGACTAGCGGGTTCCAATGAGCAGTTCTTC.

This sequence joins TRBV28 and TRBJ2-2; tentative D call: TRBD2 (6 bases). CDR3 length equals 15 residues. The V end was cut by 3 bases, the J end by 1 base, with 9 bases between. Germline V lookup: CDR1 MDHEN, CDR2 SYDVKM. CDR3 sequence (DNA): TGTGCCAGCAGTTTCTCGGGAGAGAACACCGGGGAGCTGTTTTTT. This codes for CASSFSGENTGELFF.

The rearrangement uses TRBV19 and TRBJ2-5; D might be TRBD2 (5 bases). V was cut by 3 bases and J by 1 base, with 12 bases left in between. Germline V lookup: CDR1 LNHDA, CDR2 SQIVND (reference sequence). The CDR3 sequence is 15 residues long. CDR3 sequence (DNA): TGTGCCAGTAGTATCCTGGGTGAGGGCCAAGAGACCCAGTACTTC. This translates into CASSILGEGQETQYF.

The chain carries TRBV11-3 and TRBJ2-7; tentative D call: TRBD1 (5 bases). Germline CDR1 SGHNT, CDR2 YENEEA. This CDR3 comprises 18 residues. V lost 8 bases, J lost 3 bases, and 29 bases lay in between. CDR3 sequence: CASGRLQVTPHRYYEQYF. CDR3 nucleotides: TGTGCCAGCGGTAGATTACAGGTCACCCCTCACAGGTACTACGAGCAGTACTTC. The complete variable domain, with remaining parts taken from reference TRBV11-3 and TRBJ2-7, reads EAGVVQSPRYKIIEKKQPVAFWCNPISGHNTLYWYLQNLGQGPELLIRYENEEAVDDSQLPKDRFSAERLKGVDSTLKIQPAELGDSAVYLCASGRLQVTPHRYYEQYFGPGTRLTVT.

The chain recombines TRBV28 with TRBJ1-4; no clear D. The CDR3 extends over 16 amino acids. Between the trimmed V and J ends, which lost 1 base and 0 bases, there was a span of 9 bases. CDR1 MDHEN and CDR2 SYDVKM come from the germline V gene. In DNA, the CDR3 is TGTGCCAGCAGTTTATCGACGGCAGCAACTAATGAAAAACTGTTTTTT. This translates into CASSLSTAATNEKLFF.

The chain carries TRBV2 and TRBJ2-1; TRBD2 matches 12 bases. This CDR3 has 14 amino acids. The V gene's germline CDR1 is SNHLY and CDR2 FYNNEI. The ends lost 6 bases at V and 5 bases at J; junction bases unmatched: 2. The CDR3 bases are TGTGCCAGCAGGGCTAGCGGGGGGGACAATGAGCAGTTCTTC. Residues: CASRASGGDNEQFF. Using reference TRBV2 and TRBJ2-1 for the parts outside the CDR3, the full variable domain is EPEVTQTPSHQVTQMGQEVILRCVPISNHLYFYWYRQILGQKVEFLVSFYNNEISEKSEIFDDQFSVERPDGSNFTLKIRSTKLEDSAMYFCASRASGGDNEQFFGPGTRLTVL.

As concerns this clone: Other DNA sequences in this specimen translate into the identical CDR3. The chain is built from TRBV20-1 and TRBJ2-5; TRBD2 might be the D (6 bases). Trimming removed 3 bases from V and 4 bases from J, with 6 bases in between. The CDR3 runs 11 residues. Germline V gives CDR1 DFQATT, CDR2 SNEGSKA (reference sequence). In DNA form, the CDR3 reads TGCAGTGCTAGCGGGAGAGAGACCCAGTACTTC. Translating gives CSASGRETQYF.

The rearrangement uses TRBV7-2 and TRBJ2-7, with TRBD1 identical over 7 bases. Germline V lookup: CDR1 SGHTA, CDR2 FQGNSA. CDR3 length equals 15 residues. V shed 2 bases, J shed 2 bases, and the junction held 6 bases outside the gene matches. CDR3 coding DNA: TGTGCCAGCAGCTTAAACGGGGACAGAGCCTACGAGCAGTACTTC. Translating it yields CASSLNGDRAYEQYF.

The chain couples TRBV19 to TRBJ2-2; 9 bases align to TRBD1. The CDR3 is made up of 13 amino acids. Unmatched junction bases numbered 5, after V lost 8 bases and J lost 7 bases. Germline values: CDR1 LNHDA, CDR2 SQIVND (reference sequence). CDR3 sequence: CASLQGAIGELFF. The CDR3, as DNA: TGTGCCAGTTTACAGGGGGCGATCGGGGAGCTGTTTTTT.

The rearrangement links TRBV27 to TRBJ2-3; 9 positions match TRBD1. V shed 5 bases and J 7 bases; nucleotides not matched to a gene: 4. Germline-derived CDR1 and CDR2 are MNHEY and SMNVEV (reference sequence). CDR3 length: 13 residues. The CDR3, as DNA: TGTGCCAGCAGTCGACAGGGGGTGAATACGCAGTATTTT. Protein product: CASSRQGVNTQYF.

CDR3 coding DNA: TGTGCCAGCGCCAGGGTGGGGGTGAACACCGGGGAGCTGTTTTTT. It yields the protein CASARVGVNTGELFF. The V gene is TRBV6-1, the J gene TRBJ2-2, with D perhaps matching TRBD1 or TRBD2 (5 bases each). Germline V gene sequence: CDR1 MNHNS, CDR2 SASEGT. The CDR3 is 15 amino acids. The V end was cut by 8 bases, the J end by 1 base, with 14 bases between.

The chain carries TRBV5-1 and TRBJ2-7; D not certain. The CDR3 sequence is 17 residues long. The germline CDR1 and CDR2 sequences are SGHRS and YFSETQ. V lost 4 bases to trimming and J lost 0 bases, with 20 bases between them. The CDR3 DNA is TGCGCCAGCAGCCCGAAGGCAGGTATTCTAAGCTCCTACGAGCAGTACTTC. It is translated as CASSPKAGILSSYEQYF.

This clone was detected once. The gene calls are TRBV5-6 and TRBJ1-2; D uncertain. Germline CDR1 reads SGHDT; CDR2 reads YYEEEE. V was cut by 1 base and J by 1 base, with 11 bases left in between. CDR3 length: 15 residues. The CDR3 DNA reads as TGTGCCAGCAGCTTGAGACCGAAATTTAACTATGGCTACACCTTC. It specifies CASSLRPKFNYGYTF.